This TCR beta chain was captured by sequencing in a study of regulatory T cells in long-lasting Graves disease. Arm-PCR of CDR3 regions and iRepertoire HTBI primers were used to build TCR beta libraries. TCRdb used MiXCR to reprocess the multiplex PCR reads, holding one entry per CDR3 protein. Here the sample spans around 470,000 distinct CDR3 sequences, 11% to 15% being singletons. The V gene lost 5 bases and the J gene lost 8 bases, with 19 bases spanning the gap. The germline CDR1 and CDR2 sequences are LGHDT and YNNKEL (reference sequence). There are 15 residues in the CDR3. About this clonotype: Its antigen is still unknown.

Notes on the study in general: Persistent disease was characterized by preferential usage of TRBV28, TRBJ1-2 and TRBJ2-5.

Time point defined: newly diagnosed GD, antithyroid drugs for less than 3 months. The TCR library was made from RNA extracted from PBMCs. These data were also filed under a second study, of T cells in Graves' hyperthyroidism and ophthalmopathy. That paper states: Criteria for exclusion of patients were uncontrolled infection, other autoimmune disease, pregnancy or lactation.

The TCR comes from a woman aged 50 to 60 with Graves disease. The sequencing here drew on peripheral blood mononuclear cells (PBMCs), taken at new diagnosis, from a patient treated with antithyroid drugs. The chain links TRBV3-1 to TRBJ1-5; D is perhaps TRBD1 (5 bases). CDR3 residues: CASSAQGTRLKPQHF. In DNA, the CDR3 is TGTGCCAGCAGCGCTCAGGGAACCCGATTGAAGCCCCAGCATTTT.